What follows describes a single TCR beta chain. Its antigen is still unknown. The CDR3 length is 13 residues. Germline V gives CDR1 MDHEN, CDR2 SYDVKM. The sample originates from a study of CXCR3-negative and CXCR3-positive naive CD8 T cells. TRB cDNA libraries were made by UMI-labeled 5' RACE. TCRdb reprocessed the 5' RACE reads; each CDR3 protein has one entry and no DNA is given. Across approximately 83,000 distinct CDR3 sequences, the top ten clones capture around 1.8% of the sample. Findings of the study overall: For memory CD8+ cells diversity was much lower, but both naive subsets had comparably high diversity.

The chain combines TRBV28 with TRBJ2-1; TCRdb reports TRBD1, a call that lacks DNA to check it against. The sequencing sample was made of naive CXCR3- CD8+ T cells from blood. As for subset: CD45RO-CCR7+CD27+CD95- naive CD8+ T cells lacking CXCR3 (TNR3-). The clonotype originates from a human donor in good health. Some clones in this sample may be carry-over from other donors' samples. CDR3 loop: CASRRLPYNEQFF.